This TCR beta chain was retrieved from a study of regulatory T cells in long-lasting Graves disease. Both iRepertoire HTBI primers and Arm-PCR of CDR3 regions were used to build the TCR beta libraries. MiXCR, applied by TCRdb to the multiplex PCR reads, yields one record per CDR3 protein. The data show fewer than 650,000 distinct CDR3 sequences, around 17% seen once. Time point defined: newly diagnosed GD, antithyroid drugs for less than 3 months. TCR sequences were obtained from RNA taken from PBMCs. Each of the patients was recruited from an endocrinology department situated in Xi'an, China. Germline V lookup: CDR1 DFQATT, CDR2 SNEGSKA (reference sequence). Trimming removed 2 bases from V and 12 bases from J; junction bases left unmatched: 4. The length of the CDR3 is 11 residues. The sample was also linked to a second study, of T cells in Graves' hyperthyroidism and ophthalmopathy.

Material: peripheral blood mononuclear cells (PBMCs), obtained at new diagnosis, from a patient treated with antithyroid drugs. The gene calls are TRBV20-1 and TRBJ2-1; 7 bases match TRBD1. The receptor was derived from a woman in her 30s with Graves disease. CDR3 nucleotide sequence: TGCAGTGCTAGATCGGGACAGTGGCAGTTCTTC. Translated, it gives CSARSGQWQFF.